Shown below are 27 T cell receptor beta chains from a single sample sequenced in a study of response to subunit inactivated influenza vaccine. TCRdb called the RT-PCR reads again in MiXCR, with one record for every CDR3 protein. The sample yields more than 200,000 distinct CDR3 sequences, 12% seen once. The material sequenced was non-naive T cells sorted from PBMCs, taken 14 to 15 days before vaccination. Receptor source: a man aged 45 to 65 who received an inactivated influenza vaccine.

The gene calls are TRBV29-1 and TRBJ1-3, with TRBD1 matching 8 bases. The CDR3 runs to 14 residues. Trimming removed 4 bases from V and 2 bases from J; junction bases left unmatched: 4. Germline CDR1 and CDR2: SQVTM and ANQGSEA. The CDR3 protein is CSVGEGQAGNTIYF. CDR3 nucleotides: TGCAGCGTTGGAGAGGGACAGGCTGGAAACACCATATATTTT. The variable domain in full, with the rest retrieved from reference TRBV29-1 and TRBJ1-3, is SAVISQKPSRDICQRGTSLTIQCQVDSQVTMMFWYRQQPGQSLTLIATANQGSEATYESGFVIDKFPISRPNLTFSTLTVSNMSPEDSSIYLCSVGEGQAGNTIYFGEGSWLTVV.

Details on this clonotype: This may arise from a read error, as a much more abundant clone is one base away. This rearrangement joins TRBV7-2 to TRBJ2-3; D uncertain. Germline lookup yields CDR1 SGHTA and CDR2 FQGNSA. Trimming pared 1 base from V and 7 bases from J, leaving 15 bases between. The CDR3 runs 15 residues. The CDR3 DNA sequence: TGTGCCAGCAGCTTAGACTGGCCAGTTTCAAATACGCAGTATTTT. Its translation: CASSLDWPVSNTQYF.

This clonotype was detected only a few times. The chain recombines TRBV4-3 with TRBJ1-4; D ambiguous. The CDR3 consists of 18 residues. Germline V gene lookup returns CDR1 LGHNA and CDR2 YSLEER. The V end was cut by 0 bases, the J end by 0 bases, with 14 bases between. CDR3 protein: CASSQDGEHLATNEKLFF. For the CDR3, the DNA is TGCGCCAGCAGCCAAGATGGTGAGCACCTCGCAACTAATGAAAAACTGTTTTTT.

This clonotype showed up just a few times. The rearrangement links TRBV28 to TRBJ2-3, with 12 bases aligning to TRBD2. Germline trimming cut 7 bases from V and 5 bases from J; bases unmatched to any gene: 7. Germline V CDR1 and CDR2: MDHEN, SYDVKM. This CDR3 contains 15 residues. CDR3 protein: CASTPSGGAIDTQYF. Here the CDR3 DNA reads TGTGCCAGCACCCCTAGCGGGGGGGCGATAGATACGCAGTATTTT.

This clonotype occurred a few times. V usage is TRBV7-2 and J usage is TRBJ2-4, with a tentative D call TRBD2 (7 bases). The CDR3 has 16 amino acids. Trimming pared 1 base from V and 4 bases from J, leaving 14 bases between. Germline CDR1 and CDR2: SGHTA and FQGNSA. The CDR3 sequence is CASSLDGGRAKNIQYF. Written as DNA, the CDR3 is TGTGCCAGCAGCTTAGACGGGGGGCGAGCTAAAAACATTCAGTACTTC.

This clonotype was picked up a small number of times. CDR3 DNA: TGTGCCAGCAATGATCGGAGGGGGAAGGGAGATACGCAGTATTTT. Its protein is CASNDRRGKGDTQYF. The chain joins TRBV6-1 to TRBJ2-3; D possibly uses TRBD1 or TRBD2 (6 bases each). This CDR3 comprises 15 residues. Per the germline V gene, CDR1 is MNHNS and CDR2 is SASEGT. V shed 7 bases and J shed 5 bases, with 19 bases lying between them.

In its sample, this clonotype was seen a few times. The chain links TRBV28 to TRBJ1-5; TRBD1 aligns across 8 bases. Unmatched junction bases numbered 7, after V lost 4 bases and J lost 2 bases. The CDR3 is made up of 16 amino acids. Germline CDR1 reads MDHEN; CDR2 reads SYDVKM. The CDR3 coding sequence is TGTGCCAGCAGTTCCCCCAGGGGGCATGGCAATCAGCCCCAGCATTTT. This codes for CASSSPRGHGNQPQHF.

The chain employs TRBV3-1 and TRBJ1-1; a possible D gene is TRBD1 (6 bases). V was shortened by 4 bases and J by 0 bases, with 9 bases between the two germline ends. From germline, CDR1 is LGHDT and CDR2 YNNKEL (reference sequence). CDR3 size: 14 residues. The CDR3 here is CASSRTVMNTEAFF. Here the CDR3 DNA reads TGTGCCAGCAGCCGGACAGTCATGAACACTGAAGCTTTCTTT.

Notes on this clonotype: A read error is possible here, since a much larger clone lies one base away. This chain links TRBV11-2 with TRBJ2-7; TRBD1 aligns across 10 bases. Unmatched junction bases numbered 8, after V lost 8 bases and J lost 1 base. Germline CDR1 SGHAT, CDR2 FQNNGV. This CDR3 spans 15 amino acids. The chain's CDR3 is CASGSGQGGSYEQYF. For the CDR3, the DNA is TGTGCCAGCGGCTCTGGACAGGGGGGGTCCTACGAGCAGTACTTC.

The rearrangement links TRBV14 to TRBJ1-1; D ambiguous. Germline V lookup: CDR1 SGHDN, CDR2 FVKESK. The CDR3 is made up of 14 amino acids. The V and J ends lost 4 bases and 4 bases respectively, with 13 bases between them. For the CDR3, the DNA is TGTGCCAGCAGCCGGGAAGCCCGGGGCACTGAAGCTTTCTTT. It translates to CASSREARGTEAFF.

This clonotype was observed at least ten times. This chain connects TRBV12-3 or TRBV12-4 to TRBJ1-1; no definite D call. The CDR3 covers 14 residues. Trimming stripped 5 bases from V and 6 bases from J, with 16 bases between. This CDR3 reads CASSNSDGVPEAFF. The CDR3 DNA reads TGTGCCAGCAGTAACTCGGACGGGGTTCCTGAAGCTTTCTTT.

The chain uses TRBV4-1 and TRBJ2-7; weak D call: TRBD2 (6 bases). Per germline, CDR1 MGHRA and CDR2 YSYEKL. CDR3 length: 14 residues. Trimming removed 5 bases from V and 2 bases from J, with 13 bases in between. The CDR3 DNA is TGCGCCAGCAGCGCCCCCGGGGGAACCTACGAGCAGTACTTC. It translates to CASSAPGGTYEQYF.

The chain is built from TRBV28 and TRBJ2-3; possibly TRBD2 for D (6 bases). The CDR3 covers 15 residues. The germline V gene has CDR1 MDHEN and CDR2 SYDVKM. With 2 bases removed from V and 2 bases from J, the gap between germline ends came to 11 bases. This chain's CDR3 is CASSLIAEITDTQYF. CDR3 bases: TGTGCCAGCAGTTTAATAGCGGAAATCACAGATACGCAGTATTTT.

This clonotype was observed a handful of times. The rearrangement uses TRBV20-1 and TRBJ2-1; tentative D call: TRBD1 (6 bases). Trimming pared 0 bases from V and 5 bases from J, leaving 17 bases between. CDR1 and CDR2 (germline): DFQATT, SNEGSKA (reference sequence). This CDR3 spans 16 amino acids. CDR3 coding DNA: TGCAGTGCTAGAGACCTACAGGGAATCTTGCACAATGAGCAGTTCTTC. Translation: CSARDLQGILHNEQFF.

This clonotype was detected ten times or more. The chain uses TRBV20-1 and TRBJ1-2; TRBD1 might be the D (6 bases). The length of the CDR3 is 13 residues. Germline-derived CDR1 and CDR2 are DFQATT and SNEGSKA (reference sequence). V was pared by 3 bases and J by 12 bases, with 20 bases between. CDR3 residues: CSARGTFSPGDTF. Here the CDR3 DNA reads TGCAGTGCTAGGGGGACATTTAGTCCTGGGGACACCTTC.

Ten or more counts support this clonotype. The rearrangement uses TRBV25-1 and TRBJ2-7; 10 nucleotides match TRBD1. The CDR3 runs to 16 residues. Germline V gene sequence: CDR1 MGHDK, CDR2 SYGVNS. V gave up 1 base and J gave up 5 bases; unmatched junction bases: 8. CDR3 in DNA: TGTGCCAGCAGTGAATTTGGAGGGACAGGGGCGGACGAGCAGTACTTC. This codes for CASSEFGGTGADEQYF.

The chain joins TRBV7-9 to TRBJ2-6, with D perhaps matching TRBD1 (6 bases). The CDR3 runs 15 residues. Germline CDR1 SEHNR, CDR2 FQNEAQ (reference sequence). The V gene lost 5 bases and the J gene lost 3 bases, with 11 bases spanning the gap. The CDR3 coding sequence is TGTGCCAGCAGCCTAACAGGGTTTGGGGCCAACGTCCTGACTTTC. This encodes CASSLTGFGANVLTF.

The chain is built from TRBV28 and TRBJ2-5; 9 nucleotides agree with TRBD1. The germline CDR1 and CDR2 sequences are MDHEN and SYDVKM. The V and J ends lost 3 bases and 5 bases, in that order; junction bases with no gene match: 25. The CDR3 sequence is 21 residues long. CDR3 sequence: CASSFLAGQFGGQGIRETQYF. Written as DNA, the CDR3 is TGTGCCAGCAGTTTCTTGGCGGGCCAATTCGGCGGACAGGGGATTAGGGAGACCCAGTACTTC.

In this sample, this clonotype turned up many times. The chain is built from TRBV24-1 and TRBJ2-1; D perhaps matches TRBD1 (6 bases). The V end was cut by 4 bases, the J end by 6 bases, with 21 bases between. This CDR3 has 17 residues. Germline assignment: CDR1 KGHDR and CDR2 SFDVKD. The DNA for the CDR3 is TGTGCCACCAGTGAACCTTCTGGGGGCCCTTCTAGCAATGAGCAGTTCTTC. Translating it yields CATSEPSGGPSSNEQFF.

The chain recombines TRBV30 with TRBJ2-1; D tentatively fits TRBD1 or TRBD2 (5 bases each). The CDR3 contains 16 residues. V was shortened by 0 bases and J by 5 bases, with 17 bases between the two germline ends. The germline CDR1 and CDR2 sequences are GTSNPN and SVGIG (reference sequence). This chain's CDR3 is CAWSVNLGTVNNEQFF. The CDR3 DNA follows: TGTGCCTGGAGTGTCAACCTCGGGACGGTAAACAATGAGCAGTTCTTC.

The chain combines TRBV18 with TRBJ2-6, with TRBD2 matching over 8 bases. The V gene end was trimmed by 6 bases and the J gene end by 2 bases; junction bases not matched to a gene: 9. The CDR3 is 17 amino acids. The germline V gene has CDR1 KGHSH and CDR2 LQKENI. CDR3: CASSQTGGIPGANVLTF. The CDR3 bases are TGTGCCAGCTCGCAAACGGGGGGGATCCCTGGGGCCAACGTCCTGACTTTC.

The J gene is TRBJ2-3, the V gene TRBV24-1; 9 bases are a match to TRBD1. There are 16 residues in the CDR3. V dropped 6 bases and J dropped 3; count of bases not matched to a gene: 9. Germline assignment: CDR1 KGHDR and CDR2 SFDVKD. CDR3 nucleotide sequence: TGTGCCACCAGTTTAACGGGGACAGGGTGGACAGATACGCAGTATTTT. This translates into CATSLTGTGWTDTQYF.

This clonotype was detected only a few times. The chain links TRBV25-1 to TRBJ2-5, with D perhaps matching TRBD1 (6 bases). The V gene lost 4 bases and the J gene lost 1 base, with 16 bases spanning the gap. The CDR3 sequence is 16 residues long. CDR1 and CDR2 from the germline V gene are MGHDK and SYGVNS. The CDR3 DNA is TGTGCCAGCAGTGGAGGAAACAGGGCCACCCAAGAGACCCAGTACTTC. Translated, it gives CASSGGNRATQETQYF.

The rearrangement uses TRBV7-2 and TRBJ1-5, with 7 bases that match TRBD1. Germline V gives CDR1 SGHTA, CDR2 FQGNSA. Trimming took 4 bases from V and 3 from J; bases not matched to a gene: 3. The CDR3 loop spans 14 amino acids. DNA for the CDR3: TGTGCCAGCAGCTGGGGACAGTTCAATCAGCCCCAGCATTTT. Translated: CASSWGQFNQPQHF.

This clonotype was detected many times. This chain uses TRBV6-4 with TRBJ2-1; maybe TRBD1 (7 bases). CDR1 MRHNA and CDR2 SNTAGT come from the germline V gene. Trimming shortened V by 3 bases and J by 5 bases, and 14 bases separated the two germline ends. CDR3 size: 15 residues. The CDR3 is CASSDKEGAHNEQFF. The CDR3 nucleotides read TGTGCCAGCAGTGATAAGGAGGGGGCCCACAATGAGCAGTTCTTC.

In this sample, this clonotype turned up many times. CDR3 DNA: TGTGCCAGCAGCTTGGAGGAAAATCAGCCCCAGCATTTT. Translated, it gives CASSLEENQPQHF. The chain combines TRBV5-5 with TRBJ1-5; D unclear. The CDR3 is made up of 13 amino acids. V was trimmed by 0 bases and J by 4 bases, leaving 5 bases between them. Germline CDR1 reads SGHKS; CDR2 reads YYEKEE (reference sequence).

This chain uses TRBV5-1 with TRBJ2-6; TRBD2 aligns across 8 bases. CDR1 is SGHRS, CDR2 YFSETQ, per germline. V trimming: 5 bases; J trimming: 0 bases; junction bases outside the gene matches: 4. The CDR3 is 16 amino acids. The CDR3 bases are TGCGCCAGCAGTCTAAGCGGGAGCTCTGGGGCCAACGTCCTGACTTTC. Protein: CASSLSGSSGANVLTF.